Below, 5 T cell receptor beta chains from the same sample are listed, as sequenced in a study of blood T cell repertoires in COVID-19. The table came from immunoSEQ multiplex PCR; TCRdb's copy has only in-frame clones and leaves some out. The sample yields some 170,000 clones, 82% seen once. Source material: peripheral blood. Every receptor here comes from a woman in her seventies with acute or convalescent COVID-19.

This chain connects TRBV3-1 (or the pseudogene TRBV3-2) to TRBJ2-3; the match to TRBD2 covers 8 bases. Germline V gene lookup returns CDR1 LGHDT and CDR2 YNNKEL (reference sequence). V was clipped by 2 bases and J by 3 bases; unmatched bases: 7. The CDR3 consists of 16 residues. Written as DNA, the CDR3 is TGTGCCAGCAGCCAACCGACCGGGGGGGCAACAGATACGCAGTATTTT. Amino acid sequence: CASSQPTGGATDTQYF.

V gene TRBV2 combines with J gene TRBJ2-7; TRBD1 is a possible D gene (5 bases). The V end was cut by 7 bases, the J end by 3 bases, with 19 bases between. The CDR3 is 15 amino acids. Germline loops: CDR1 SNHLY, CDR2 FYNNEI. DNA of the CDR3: TGTGCCAGCAAGCCCCCGCCGACAGTAATCTACGAGCAGTACTTC. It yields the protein CASKPPPTVIYEQYF. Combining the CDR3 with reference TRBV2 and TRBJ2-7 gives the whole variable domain EPEVTQTPSHQVTQMGQEVILRCVPISNHLYFYWYRQILGQKVEFLVSFYNNEISEKSEIFDDQFSVERPDGSNFTLKIRSTKLEDSAMYFCASKPPPTVIYEQYFGPGTRLTVT.

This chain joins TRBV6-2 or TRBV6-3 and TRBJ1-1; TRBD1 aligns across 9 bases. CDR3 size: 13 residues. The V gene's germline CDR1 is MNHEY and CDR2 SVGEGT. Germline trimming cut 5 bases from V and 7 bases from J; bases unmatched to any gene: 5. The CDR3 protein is CASSTPGQGEAFF. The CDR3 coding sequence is TGTGCCAGCAGTACTCCGGGACAGGGTGAAGCTTTCTTT.

This CDR3 reads CASSTLAGGFGYEQYF. CDR3 in DNA: TGTGCCAGCAGTACTTTAGCGGGGGGGTTCGGATACGAGCAGTACTTC. V and J are TRBV27 and TRBJ2-7; 11 bases align to TRBD2. J lost 4 bases, V lost 5 bases, and 10 bases had no gene match. This CDR3 has 16 residues. Germline loops: CDR1 MNHEY, CDR2 SMNVEV (reference sequence).

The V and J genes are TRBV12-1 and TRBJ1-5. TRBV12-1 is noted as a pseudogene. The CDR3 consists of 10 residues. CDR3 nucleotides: TGTGCCAGCAGCCCTCCGCCCCAGCATTTT. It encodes CASSPPPQHF.